What follows is one TCR beta chain and its context. The antigen it binds to is not known. This record belongs to a study of cytomegalovirus exposure and HLA in healthy donors (TCRdb year 2017). Regarding the complete study: In an earlier analysis of 587 of the donors, approximately 300 Gb of sequence data and about 110 million unique TCR beta sequences from 180 million or so T cells were reported. An early release that covered about 600 HLA-typed donors contained approximately 300 gigabases of sequencing data and 70 million to 100 million unique TCR sequences. The genetic ancestry cluster associated with self-reported Caucasian donors included approximately 85% of the approximately 410 genotyped donors. The aim of the study was to test whether cataloging public T cell receptors could identify signatures of past pathogen exposure. Using immunosequencing, the study profiled T cell repertoires from 500 to 800 subjects and related those repertoires to cytomegalovirus serostatus. Besides the first cohort of under 700 subjects, a separate validation cohort made up of 120 different subjects was used. To predict cytomegalovirus infection status, the study brought together high-throughput TCR immunosequencing, statistical association of individual TCRs with disease status, and machine learning. In a later analysis, previously published TCR beta repertoires from several hundred donors were re-analyzed and high-resolution HLA genotyping was added so that TCR occurrence patterns could be studied. In the later analysis, no new phenotypic data were used to find candidate immune exposures; instead, reliance was placed on TCR beta sequences and their occurrence across donors. To decide whether each TCR beta V gene segment behaved as functional or pseudogenic, an earlier analysis of approximately 620 of the donors relied on high-throughput TCR beta sequencing. Donor age, sex, ethnicity and CMV serostatus were compiled together with the repertoire data. A later genetic analysis used genome-wide SNP genotypes for about three fifths of the 666 donors, treating that subset as a discovery cohort. Every discovery cohort repertoire had been produced on one sequencing platform. Both class I and class II loci were covered by HLA typing, at four-digit resolution. The number of typed donors differed by locus: roughly 629-630 for A, B, C, DRB1 and DQB1; some 540 for DQA1; around 610 for DPA1; and around 490 for DPB1. Four to six DR-DQ haplotypes were handled as single units for association and clustering, since linkage in the cohort was strong. On average, around 200,000 unique TCR beta nucleotide sequences were sequenced per donor among a few hundred genotyped donors of the cohort, with roughly 20% of those sequences being non-productive.

Ends trimmed: V by 5 bases, J by 5 bases; bases unmatched to a gene: 12. The germline V gene (reference sequence) sets CDR1 to LNHDA and CDR2 to SQIVND. The CDR3 covers 17 residues, taking in both the cysteine and the phenylalanine. Just the 51-base CDR3 DNA is kept, in frame starting at base 1. Study-level results and caveats: Assigning TCR associations to individual alleles was difficult when HLA alleles, especially DR and DQ, strongly co-occurred. In a later genetic analysis, fewer N-insertions in productive TCRs were reported among donors in an Asian-associated ancestry cluster than the approximately 670-donor mean. Most TCR sequences were seen in very few donors, while some public TCRs were found in many individuals. In an earlier analysis of a few hundred of the donors, most TCR beta V segments were observed in productive rearrangements about 90% or about 30% of the time, broadly matching IMGT annotations. The classifier was reported to diagnose cytomegalovirus status with high specificity and sensitivity in both the original cohort and the validation cohort. A cluster of highly shared sequence variants was judged likely to represent a technical artifact of the sequencing pipeline. In a later analysis, most CMV-associated TCR beta chains were found to appear HLA-restricted, with HLA associations seemingly driven largely by CMV exposure. Some IMGT-functional V segments, including TRBV6-2 and TRBV6-3, could not be told apart with the 87-base-pair reads, so those segments were excluded. In this cohort, only TCR beta chains were sequenced, and detectable features were limited by the absence of alpha or paired-chain data. In a later analysis, HLA-associated TCR beta chains were found to be more clonally expanded and to have lower generation probabilities than equally common non-associated chains. Specific HLA alleles were associated with around 18,000 TCR beta sequences at a false discovery rate of 0.05 in a later analysis. Immune exposure information for the cohort was limited to CMV serostatus. Several of the top co-occurrence clusters appeared to be linked to parvovirus B19, influenza, CMV and Epstein-Barr virus, according to a later analysis. The study gave a list of roughly 150 TCR beta chains associated with cytomegalovirus. A further reported finding was that TCR beta sequences accurately predicted the HLA-A and HLA-B alleles for most subjects in the first cohort. V-gene and J-gene trimming of TCR beta chains was associated with a missense DCLRE1C variant in a later genetic analysis, and the association was replicated in an independent cohort. Correlated functional status among segregating V segments might reflect linkage disequilibrium, but an unknown experimental factor could not be ruled out. The presence/absence analyses assumed that sequencing depth was roughly uniform across donors, and that assumption may not be true. In vitro tests confirmed that a few of the cytomegalovirus-associated TCR beta chains recognize cytomegalovirus antigens. Because HLA typing was missing for some donors at each locus, association tests included only the typed subset. According to the authors, the approach could potentially be generalized to other disease states and immunological phenotypes. In a later analysis, TCR association rates were found to vary across HLA loci, with the most associated TCRs seen for DRB1 alleles and the fewest for HLA-C alleles. Because counts were too low, some 16 rarely observed V segments, including chromosome 9 orphons, were excluded from the earlier analysis of some 590 of the donors.

The library was prepared using the immunoSEQ multiplex PCR assay. For the multiplex PCR, a mixture combining 60 forward primers for TCR Vbeta segments and 13 reverse primers for TCR Jbeta segments was used. A multiplex PCR assay on genomic DNA amplified the CDR3 region of rearranged TCR beta genes. On the Illumina HiSeq System, the amplified TCR beta libraries were sequenced as 87-base-pair reads. In the authors' own workflow: A later analysis tallied around 80 million unique TCR beta chains across the 600 to 700 repertoires, and approximately 11 million of those chains were shared by two or more donors. To remove PCR and sequencing errors, raw reads were error-corrected and collapsed into unique sequences using a nearest-neighbor algorithm that merged closely related sequences. CDR3 sequences were aligned to IMGT reference sequences to assign V, D and J gene segments. For a sequence to be retained, a match of at least six nucleotides to both a V gene segment and a J gene segment was required. A rearrangement counted as productive if the CDR3 had no stop codons and remained in frame with V and J, and every other rearrangement counted as non-productive. Following IMGT convention, CDR3 was defined as the stretch from the second conserved V-encoded cysteine to the conserved J-encoded phenylalanine. The earlier analysis of more than 450 of the donors excluded sequences that lacked an unambiguous match to a single V gene segment. An earlier analysis of about 600 of the donors called V segments functional above 56.7% productive rearrangements and segregating when the between-donor standard deviation exceeded 5%. A statistical classification framework was built to diagnose cytomegalovirus status from the catalog of TCR beta chain sequences. In a later analysis, V and J genes were assigned by comparing TCR nucleotide sequences against IMGT/GENE-DB human TR gene sequences. In a later analysis, CDR3 sequences and most-parsimonious VDJ recombination scenarios were assigned using the TCRdist pipeline. A later analysis defined each TCR beta chain by its CDR3 amino acid sequence plus V-gene family, and excluded reads lacking a unique V-gene family. To address suspected cross-contamination and a sequencing artifact, a later analysis removed some 620 highly shared, low-generation-probability nucleotide sequences. In a later analysis, a clonal expansion index was calculated for each public chain from normalized within-repertoire ranks of inferred template counts. In a later analysis, generation probabilities were computed with a VDJ recombination model fitted to out-of-frame rearrangements, and the resulting probabilities were checked against IGoR. A later analysis scored TCR-TCR, TCR-HLA and TCR-CMV co-occurrence with hypergeometric tests, applying a repertoire-size bias correction to TCR pairs. In a later analysis, false discovery rates were estimated by permuting HLA or CMV assignments 20 times. In a later analysis, co-occurring TCRs were grouped using DBSCAN, with TCRdist sequence similarity added in when clustering inside HLA-allele-positive subsets. Repertoires with fewer than 30,000 or more than 120,000 public chains, plus five repertoires with anomalous nucleotide sharing, were excluded from co-occurrence clustering. Entries here come from immuneACCESS through TCRdb and include only in-frame sequences with V and J called. Some clones fail to appear in such tables; in the studies checked, an unresolved V gene covers under half of the shortfall, and the cause of the remainder is unknown. That table supplies the V and J calls and clone size; D and trimming were determined from the DNA. The sample's clone listing holds 50,000 to 75,000 clones. The ten most abundant clones make up around 2.1% of the sample.

The cohort was made up of 666 healthy bone marrow donors. All cohort members were sampled while nominally healthy, although unrecorded immune exposures were likely present. The donor tested CMV seronegative, placing the donor among the roughly 400 seronegative members of the cohort. A peripheral blood sample was collected from each donor, and TCR beta sequencing was performed on peripheral blood mononuclear cells. Genomic DNA extraction from the blood cell samples was performed with the Qiagen DNeasy Blood Extraction Kit. The chain is made from TRBV19 and TRBJ2-5; TRBD2 lines up with 12 middle nucleotides. The sequenced sample consisted of PBMCs. The TCR sequence derives from a woman aged 18-29 years in good health and CMV-seronegative. The bases read TGTGCCAGTAGTCGAGCGGGGCTAGCGGGAGGGATGGAGACCCAGTACTTC. Its translation reads: CASSRAGLAGGMETQYF.